Sequencing of this TCR beta chain was carried out in a study of control samples from healthy donors and cancer patients. Using immunoSEQ multiplex PCR, the repertoire was profiled, and TCRdb retains in-frame clones only, with some absent. The sample has 70,000 to 80,000 clones, roughly 90% seen once. Germline V gene data show CDR1 as SGHNT and CDR2 as YENEEA. This CDR3 has 14 amino acids. Trimming pared 0 bases from V and 6 bases from J, leaving 8 bases between. The sequenced sample was PBMCs. The V gene is TRBV11-3, the J gene TRBJ2-2, with D hard to call. The receptor was derived from a woman aged 45-65 years with colorectal cancer. CDR3 amino acids: CASSLDIRAGELFF. CDR3 DNA sequence: TGTGCCAGCAGCTTAGATATCCGGGCCGGGGAGCTGTTTTTT.